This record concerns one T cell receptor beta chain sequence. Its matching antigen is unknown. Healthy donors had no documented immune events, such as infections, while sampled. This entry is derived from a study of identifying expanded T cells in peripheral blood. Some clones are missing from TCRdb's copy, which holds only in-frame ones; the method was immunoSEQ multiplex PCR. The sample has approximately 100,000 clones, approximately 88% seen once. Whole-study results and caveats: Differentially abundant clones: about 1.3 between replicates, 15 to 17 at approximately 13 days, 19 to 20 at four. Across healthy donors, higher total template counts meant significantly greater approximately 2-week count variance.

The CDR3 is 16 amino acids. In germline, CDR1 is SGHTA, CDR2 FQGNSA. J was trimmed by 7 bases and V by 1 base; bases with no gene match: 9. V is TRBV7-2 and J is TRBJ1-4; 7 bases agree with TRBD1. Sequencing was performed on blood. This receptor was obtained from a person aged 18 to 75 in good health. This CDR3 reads CASSLVPTGEIEKLFF. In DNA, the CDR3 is TGTGCCAGCAGCTTAGTTCCTACAGGGGAGATTGAAAAACTGTTTTTT. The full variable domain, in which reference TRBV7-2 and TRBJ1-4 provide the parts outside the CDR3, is GAGVSQSPSNKVTEKGKDVELRCDPISGHTALYWYRQSLGQGLEFLIYFQGNSAPDKSGLPSDRFSAERTGGSVSTLTIQRTQQEDSAVYLCASSLVPTGEIEKLFFGSGTQLSVL.